A selection of T cell receptor beta chains follows, all from one sample in a study of T cell changes during pregnancy in multiple sclerosis. Profiling relied on immunoSEQ multiplex PCR, and the TCRdb table lists in-frame clones only, not all of them. Of 90,000 to 150,000 clones detected, approximately 93% appear once; the ten largest clones hold 6.2%. The sample here was peripheral blood, taken before pregnancy. All receptors come from a female donor with multiple sclerosis, enrolled in a pregnancy study. Each CDR3 is given without its conserved first and last residue. The order of the fields is V gene, J gene, CDR3 protein.

TRBV7-8	TRBJ2-1	ASSYPRLAGGNEQF
TRBV5-1	TRBJ1-1	ASSLVGATEAF
TRBV7-9	TRBJ2-5	ASSLFSRRNNEETQY
TRBV4-2	TRBJ2-2	ASSRPRQGTGELF
TRBV9	TRBJ1-1	WGGRPMNTEAF
TRBV27	TRBJ1-4	ASRRTGVRGSIGKLF
TRBV7-6	TRBJ2-1	ASSHGTRRAYEQF
TRBV27	TRBJ1-1	ASSLLGQGVNTEAF
TRBV6-5	TRBJ2-2	ASKWGQGDTGELF
TRBV19	TRBJ2-5	ASSPRGSGGLRETQY
TRBV7-9	TRBJ1-5	ASSLGGAGNQPQH
TRBV6-1	TRBJ2-1	ASSGAPGTESYNEQF
TRBV4-1	TRBJ1-2	ASSQVAGNYGYT
TRBV30	TRBJ1-1	AWSVRRGDTEAF
TRBV6-6	TRBJ1-1	ASTRLRAEQGTEAF
TRBV19	TRBJ1-6	ASRDRVVWSSPLH
TRBV6-6	TRBJ1-1	ASSRGPGGEAF
TRBV11-1	TRBJ1-2	ASSGGVYGYT
TRBV11-2	TRBJ1-1	ASSLSRGTEAF
TRBV6-1	TRBJ1-1	ASRLGGTGPTEAF
TRBV27	TRBJ2-2	ASSLSGAGGRTGELF
TRBV9	TRBJ2-1	ASSSSGLAGYNEQF
TRBV30	TRBJ1-6	AWRVQGAPSPLH
TRBV5-5	TRBJ2-5	ASSFPLPPSGGETQY
TRBV7-8	TRBJ1-6	ASSLRGQNSPLH
TRBV18	TRBJ2-5	ASSSWTSDQETQY
TRBV6-1	TRBJ1-2	ASSHRDRGQVGYT
TRBV6-1	TRBJ1-5	ASIPNRGNQPQH
TRBV6-5	TRBJ2-1	AVGLAGYNEQF
TRBV28	TRBJ2-7	ASSQDIDEQY
TRBV2	TRBJ2-1	ASRWLISRQGPYNEQF
TRBV4-1	TRBJ1-5	ASSQDGVQPQH
TRBV4-1	TRBJ2-5	ASSQVASGEETQY
TRBV9	TRBJ1-2	ASSLGQSYGYT
TRBV28	TRBJ1-1	ASSPPGRRGAF
TRBV6-5	TRBJ1-2	ASSPTNYGYT
TRBV5-4	TRBJ2-5	ASSGRTSGRGETQY
TRBV5-6	TRBJ1-4	ASSRDRNNEKLF
TRBV27	TRBJ2-3	ASSRTGGQDTQY
TRBV14	TRBJ1-1	ASSRTGAYMNTEAF
TRBV29-1	TRBJ2-5	SDGGIQGSGETQY
TRBV7-8	TRBJ2-1	ASSPAAANSYNEQF
TRBV7-6	TRBJ2-7	ASSPSTSGGFYEQY
TRBV27	TRBJ2-4	ASSLIQGDIQY
TRBV28	TRBJ2-1	ASSSSGGDPYNEQF
TRBV10-3	TRBJ1-2	AIRDRTTYGYT
TRBV30	TRBJ1-2	AWMVRATGYGYT
TRBV28	TRBJ2-7	ASRGDRGSGEQY
TRBV23-1	TRBJ2-7	ASSQTPRQGKFSYEQY
TRBV5-5	TRBJ1-6	ASRRLTGAATNSPLH
TRBV14	TRBJ1-2	ASRLTGTGGHYGYT
TRBV27	TRBJ2-1	ASSPRAGHNEQF
TRBV6-1	TRBJ1-3	ASRRGSGNTIY